This T cell receptor beta chain was identified in a study of cytomegalovirus exposure and HLA in healthy donors. As for this clone: Its antigen remains unknown.

Germline-derived CDR1 and CDR2 are SGHDN and FVKESK. The V end was cut by 2 bases, the J end by 7 bases, with 11 bases between. The CDR3 is made up of 14 amino acids. General study points: Exclusion as indistinguishable affected some V segments, including TRBV6-2 and TRBV6-3. Investigators reported approximately 170 TCR beta chains as tied to cytomegalovirus. Later on, a genetic analysis was performed. It linked a missense variant in DCLRE1C with V- and J-gene trimming of TCR beta.

Primers: 60 Vbeta forward and 13 Jbeta reverse. Assay used: immunoSEQ multiplex PCR; TCRdb lists only in-frame clones, some missing. The top ten hold roughly 1.9% of the sample, which has 100,000 to 120,000 clones, around 72% seen once. The source is a man aged 25 to 40 in good health and CMV-seronegative. The J gene is TRBJ1-4, the V gene TRBV14; no definite D call. Sequencing was performed on PBMCs. Here the CDR3 DNA reads TGTGCCAGCAGCCAATTCGTCTCGGGTGAAAAACTGTTTTTT. It codes for CASSQFVSGEKLFF.